These 21 T cell receptor beta chains came from one sample sequenced in a study of blood T cell repertoires in COVID-19. Repertoires were generated with immunoSEQ multiplex PCR, while TCRdb's copy carries only in-frame clones and drops some. The sample lists 100,000 or so clones, around 87% occurring once. Material: peripheral blood. The receptors shown here come from a human donor in a cohort sampled during active COVID-19.

The gene calls are TRBV12-3 or TRBV12-4 and TRBJ2-7; D remains ambiguous. The CDR3 length is 13 residues. With 0 bases removed from V and 4 bases from J, the gap between germline ends came to 7 bases. CDR3 region: CASSLATLYEQYF. In nucleotides, the CDR3 is TGTGCCAGCAGTTTAGCGACATTGTACGAGCAGTACTTC.

J is TRBJ1-5 and V is TRBV28; D gene unclear. Between the trimmed V and J ends, which lost 7 bases and 14 bases, there was a span of 24 bases. Germline values: CDR1 MDHEN, CDR2 SYDVKM. There are 14 residues in the CDR3. The CDR3 DNA reads TGTGCCAGCAAACCACTCTATGCTTCCCTCCTGAAGCATTTT. Its translation is CASKPLYASLLKHF.

The chain employs TRBV2 and TRBJ2-5; D is uncertain. The germline V gene has CDR1 SNHLY and CDR2 FYNNEI. Trimming pared 6 bases from V and 2 bases from J, leaving 4 bases between. CDR3 length: 11 residues. CDR3 nucleotide sequence: TGTGCCAGCAGGCGGCAAGAGACCCAGTACTTC. This translates into CASRRQETQYF.

This chain links TRBV12-3 or TRBV12-4 with TRBJ1-1; 9 nucleotides match TRBD1. Trimming at V came to 4 bases and at J to 11 bases, leaving 5 bases not matched to a gene. The CDR3 has 12 residues. The CDR3 DNA follows: TGTGCCAGCAGTTCCCTCGGGACAGGGGCTTTCTTT. This encodes CASSSLGTGAFF.

V and J are TRBV5-1 and TRBJ1-6, with TRBD1 matching over 7 bases. Germline values: CDR1 SGHRS, CDR2 YFSETQ. The CDR3 contains 13 residues. With V trimmed by 4 bases and J by 8 bases, 3 bases remained unmatched. The CDR3 DNA is TGCGCCAGCAGCCGGGACAGTCATTCACCCCTCCACTTT. Residues: CASSRDSHSPLHF.

This chain connects TRBV5-1 to TRBJ2-6, with 9 bases aligning to TRBD1. The CDR3 totals 16 residues. Trimming at V came to 4 bases and at J to 0 bases, leaving 2 bases not matched to a gene. CDR1 is SGHRS and CDR2 is YFSETQ in the germline V gene. CDR3 residues: CASSRTGASGANVLTF. The CDR3 DNA reads as TGCGCCAGCAGCAGGACAGGGGCCTCTGGGGCCAACGTCCTGACTTTC. The variable domain in full, completed from reference TRBV5-1 and TRBJ2-6, reads KAGVTQTPRYLIKTRGQQVTLSCSPISGHRSVSWYQQTPGQGLQFLFEYFSETQRNKGNFPGRFSGRQFSNSRSEMNVSTLELGDSALYLCASSRTGASGANVLTFGAGSRLTVL.

V gene TRBV28 combines with J gene TRBJ1-5; no reliable D call. The CDR3 is 22 residues long. Germline CDR1 is MDHEN and CDR2 is SYDVKM. Trimming pared 8 bases from V and 2 bases from J, leaving 37 bases between. The CDR3 protein is CASQLGDVVDPGTLWGNQPQHF. For the CDR3, the DNA is TGTGCCAGCCAGTTGGGCGACGTAGTGGATCCCGGTACCCTATGGGGCAATCAGCCCCAGCATTTT.

The chain employs TRBV7-9 and TRBJ1-1, with TRBD1 matching 7 bases. CDR3 size: 16 residues. V dropped 0 bases and J dropped 2; count of bases not matched to a gene: 6. Germline CDR1 reads SEHNR; CDR2 reads FQNEAQ (reference sequence). The CDR3 loop is CASSLAGGGSNTEAFF. DNA for the CDR3: TGTGCCAGCAGCTTAGCAGGGGGCGGCTCTAACACTGAAGCTTTCTTT. Drawing the rest from reference TRBV7-9 and TRBJ1-1, the complete variable domain is DTGVSQNPRHKITKRGQNVTFRCDPISEHNRLYWYRQTLGQGPEFLTYFQNEAQLEKSRLLSDRFSAERPKGSFSTLEIQRTEQGDSAMYLCASSLAGGGSNTEAFFGQGTRLTVV.

This CDR3 reads CASSLNPGGTDTQYF. The CDR3 nucleotides read TGTGCCAGCAGCTTAAACCCAGGGGGCACAGATACGCAGTATTTT. The chain couples TRBV7-2 to TRBJ2-3; possible D gene TRBD1, 6 bases. The length of the CDR3 is 15 residues. Trimming removed 2 bases from V and 1 base from J, with 10 bases in between. Germline-derived CDR1 and CDR2 are SGHTA and FQGNSA.

The chain uses TRBV6-5 and TRBJ1-2; 7 nucleotides agree with TRBD1. Germline V gene lookup returns CDR1 MNHEY and CDR2 SVGAGI. The CDR3 length is 13 residues. Trimming cost V 3 bases and J 7 bases; bases outside gene matches: 5. CDR3 protein: CASSYGSGGGYTF. Written as DNA, the CDR3 is TGTGCCAGCAGTTATGGCTCAGGGGGTGGCTACACCTTC.

This chain connects TRBV9 to TRBJ1-1; possibly TRBD1 for D (5 bases). The V end lost 0 bases, the J end lost 8 bases, and 14 bases lay between the germline ends. CDR3 length equals 14 residues. The germline V gene encodes CDR1 SGDLS and CDR2 YYNGEE. CDR3 sequence (DNA): TGTGCCAGCAGCGTAGCTACGGGTGGGGCCGAAGCTTTCTTT. Protein sequence: CASSVATGGAEAFF.

This clone was detected only a few times. This sequence joins TRBV29-1 and TRBJ2-5, with TRBD1 identical over 7 bases. The CDR3 is 12 amino acids. The germline V gene has CDR1 SQVTM and CDR2 ANQGSEA. The V and J ends lost 7 bases and 2 bases, in that order; junction bases with no gene match: 4. DNA for the CDR3: TGCAGCGCACGACAGGGTCAAGAGACCCAGTACTTC. As protein: CSARQGQETQYF.

V usage is TRBV20-1 and J usage is TRBJ2-2; no reliable D call. There are 11 residues in the CDR3. In germline, CDR1 is DFQATT, CDR2 SNEGSKA (reference sequence). V lost 5 bases and J lost 6, with 7 bases in between. CDR3 residues: CSAPIAGELFF. DNA of the CDR3: TGCAGTGCTCCCATTGCCGGGGAGCTGTTTTTT.

V usage is TRBV3-1 (or the pseudogene TRBV3-2) and J usage is TRBJ2-7, with TRBD2 matching over 11 bases. V lost 3 bases, J lost 0 bases, and 10 bases stayed unmatched. The germline CDR1 and CDR2 sequences are LGHDT and YNNKEL (reference sequence). The CDR3 runs 18 residues. The CDR3 bases are TGTGCCAGCAGCCAGACCGCGGCTAGCGGGAGGAGCTCCTACGAGCAGTACTTC. As protein: CASSQTAASGRSSYEQYF.

This chain uses TRBV28 with TRBJ2-5; 11 nucleotides align to TRBD2. Germline trimming cut 6 bases from V and 0 bases from J; bases unmatched to any gene: 12. This CDR3 has 18 residues. Germline V gene lookup returns CDR1 MDHEN and CDR2 SYDVKM. CDR3 coding DNA: TGTGCCAGCAGCTCCGCCGGGACTAGCGGAACATACCAAGAGACCCAGTACTTC. Translating it yields CASSSAGTSGTYQETQYF. The whole variable domain, filled in from reference TRBV28 and TRBJ2-5, reads DVKVTQSSRYLVKRTGEKVFLECVQDMDHENMFWYRQDPGLGLRLIYFSYDVKMKEKGDIPEGYSVSREKKERFSLILESASTNQTSMYLCASSSAGTSGTYQETQYFGPGTRLLVL.

The V and J genes are TRBV13 and TRBJ2-7, with unresolved D. This CDR3 has 11 residues. CDR1 is PRHDT, CDR2 FYEKMQ, per germline (reference sequence). Trimming shortened V by 5 bases and J by 3 bases, and 5 bases separated the two germline ends. Written as DNA, the CDR3 is TGTGCCAGCAGCCAAAACTACGAGCAGTACTTC. This gives the protein CASSQNYEQYF.

The chain is built from TRBV7-2 and TRBJ1-5; D might be TRBD1 (5 bases). Trimming pared 1 base from V and 9 bases from J, leaving 10 bases between. Germline CDR1 is SGHTA and CDR2 is FQGNSA. CDR3 length: 13 amino acids. The DNA of the CDR3 is TGTGCCAGCAGCTTAGGGGCGCAGGGGCCCCAGCATTTT. Its protein is CASSLGAQGPQHF.

This clone was seen once. The V and J genes are TRBV9 and TRBJ1-1; D ambiguous. CDR1 is SGDLS and CDR2 is YYNGEE in the germline V gene. This CDR3 spans 13 amino acids. The V end was cut by 1 base, the J end by 5 bases, with 9 bases between. This chain's CDR3 is CASSVSAVTEAFF. CDR3 DNA: TGTGCCAGCAGCGTATCAGCGGTTACTGAAGCTTTCTTT. The entire variable domain, with the rest obtained from reference TRBV9 and TRBJ1-1, is as follows: DSGVTQTPKHLITATGQRVTLRCSPRSGDLSVYWYQQSLDQGLQFLIQYYNGEERAKGNILERFSAQQFPDLHSELNLSSLELGDSALYFCASSVSAVTEAFFGQGTRLTVV.

The chain joins TRBV5-1 to TRBJ2-1; perhaps TRBD2 as D (6 bases). Per germline, CDR1 SGHRS and CDR2 YFSETQ. CDR3 length equals 17 residues. V was shortened by 0 bases and J by 0 bases, with 13 bases between the two germline ends. The chain's CDR3 is CASSLVVGGNSYNEQFF. The CDR3 nucleotides are TGCGCCAGCAGCTTGGTAGTGGGCGGGAACTCCTACAATGAGCAGTTCTTC.

J is TRBJ1-5 and V is TRBV5-5, with 7 nucleotides matching TRBD1. Germline loops: CDR1 SGHKS, CDR2 YYEKEE (reference sequence). There are 15 residues in the CDR3. With 9 bases clipped from V and 2 bases from J, the junction kept 11 bases outside the gene matches. The CDR3, as DNA: TGTGCCATCCCCGACAGGGTTGTTCGCAATCAGCCCCAGCATTTT. The encoded protein is CAIPDRVVRNQPQHF.

V gene TRBV11-2 combines with J gene TRBJ1-5; no clear D gene. V shed 0 bases and J shed 5 bases, with 11 bases lying between them. This CDR3 has 15 amino acids. Germline CDR1 reads SGHAT; CDR2 reads FQNNGV. CDR3 sequence: CASSLEAGGHQPQHF. The CDR3 bases are TGTGCCAGCAGCTTAGAGGCAGGAGGTCATCAGCCCCAGCATTTT.